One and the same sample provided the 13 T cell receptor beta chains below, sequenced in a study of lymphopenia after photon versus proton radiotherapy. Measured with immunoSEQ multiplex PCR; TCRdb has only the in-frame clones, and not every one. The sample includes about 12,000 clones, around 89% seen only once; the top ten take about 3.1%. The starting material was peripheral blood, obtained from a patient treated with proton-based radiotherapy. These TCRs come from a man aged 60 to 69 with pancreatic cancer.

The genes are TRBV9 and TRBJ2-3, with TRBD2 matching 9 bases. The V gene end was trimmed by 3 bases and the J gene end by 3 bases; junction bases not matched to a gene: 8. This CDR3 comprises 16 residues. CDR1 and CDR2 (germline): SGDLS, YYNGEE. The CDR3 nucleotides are TGTGCCAGCAGCGGAATTAGCGGGAGAGGTACAGATACGCAGTATTTT. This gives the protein CASSGISGRGTDTQYF.

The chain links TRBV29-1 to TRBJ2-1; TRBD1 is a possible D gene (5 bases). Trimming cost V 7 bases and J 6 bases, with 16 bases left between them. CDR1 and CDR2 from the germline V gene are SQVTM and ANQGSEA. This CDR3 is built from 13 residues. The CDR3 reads CSGVDSGPNEQFF. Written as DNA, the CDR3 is TGCAGCGGGGTAGATTCAGGGCCCAATGAGCAGTTCTTC.

The CDR3 sequence: CASSLEGSLRTDTQYF. For the CDR3, the DNA is TGCGCCAGCAGCTTGGAGGGGAGCCTTCGCACAGATACGCAGTATTTT. The rearrangement uses TRBV5-1 and TRBJ2-3; D may be TRBD1 or TRBD2 (5 bases each). V lost 0 bases to trimming and J lost 1 base, with 12 bases between them. Germline lookup yields CDR1 SGHRS and CDR2 YFSETQ. The CDR3 has 16 amino acids.

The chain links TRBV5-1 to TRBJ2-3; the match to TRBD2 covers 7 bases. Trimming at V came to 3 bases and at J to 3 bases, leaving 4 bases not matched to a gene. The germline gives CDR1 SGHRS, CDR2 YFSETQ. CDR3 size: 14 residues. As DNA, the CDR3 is TGCGCCAGCAGCTGGGGAGGGCTGACAGATACGCAGTATTTT. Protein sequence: CASSWGGLTDTQYF.

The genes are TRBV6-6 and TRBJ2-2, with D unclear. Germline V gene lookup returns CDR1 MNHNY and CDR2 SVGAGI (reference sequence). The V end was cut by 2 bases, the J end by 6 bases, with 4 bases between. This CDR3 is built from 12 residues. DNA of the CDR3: TGTGCCAGCAGTTACGGGCCCGGGGAGCTGTTTTTT. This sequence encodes CASSYGPGELFF.

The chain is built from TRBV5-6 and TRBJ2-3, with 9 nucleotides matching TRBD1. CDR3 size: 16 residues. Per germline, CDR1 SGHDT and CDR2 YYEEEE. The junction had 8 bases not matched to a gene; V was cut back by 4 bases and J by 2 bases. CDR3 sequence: CASSVDRGRPTDTQYF. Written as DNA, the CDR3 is TGTGCCAGCAGCGTGGACAGGGGTCGACCCACAGATACGCAGTATTTT.

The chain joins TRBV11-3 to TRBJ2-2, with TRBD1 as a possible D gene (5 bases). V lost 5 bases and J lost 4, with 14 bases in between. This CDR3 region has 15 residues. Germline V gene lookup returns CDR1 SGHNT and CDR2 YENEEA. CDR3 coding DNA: TGTGCCAGCAGCGAAGGCGGCAGGGTCACCGGGGAGCTGTTTTTT. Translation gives CASSEGGRVTGELFF.

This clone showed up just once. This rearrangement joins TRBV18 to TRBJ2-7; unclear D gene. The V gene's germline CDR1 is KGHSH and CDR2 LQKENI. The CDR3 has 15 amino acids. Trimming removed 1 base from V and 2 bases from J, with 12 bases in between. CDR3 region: CASSPRQARTYEQYF. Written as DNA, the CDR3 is TGTGCCAGCTCACCACGTCAGGCCCGAACCTACGAGCAGTACTTC.

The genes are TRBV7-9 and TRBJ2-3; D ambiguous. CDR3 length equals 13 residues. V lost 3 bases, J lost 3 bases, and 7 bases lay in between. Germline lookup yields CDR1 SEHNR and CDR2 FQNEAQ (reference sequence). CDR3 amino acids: CASSLDPTDTQYF. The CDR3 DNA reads TGTGCCAGCAGCTTGGACCCGACAGATACGCAGTATTTT.

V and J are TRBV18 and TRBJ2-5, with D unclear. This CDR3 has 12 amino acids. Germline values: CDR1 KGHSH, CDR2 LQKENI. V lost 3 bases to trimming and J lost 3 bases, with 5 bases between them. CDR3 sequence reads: CASSPLEETQYF. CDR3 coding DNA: TGTGCCAGCTCACCCTTAGAAGAGACCCAGTACTTC.

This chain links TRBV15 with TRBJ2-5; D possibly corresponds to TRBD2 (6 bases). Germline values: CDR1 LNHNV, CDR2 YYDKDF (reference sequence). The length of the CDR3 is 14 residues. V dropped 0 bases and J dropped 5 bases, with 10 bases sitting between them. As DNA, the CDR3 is TGTGCCACCAGCAGAGATAGACTAGGGGAGACCCAGTACTTC. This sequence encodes CATSRDRLGETQYF.

CDR3 nucleotide sequence: TGCGCCAGCAGCCAAGATCTCAGCTCCTACGAGCAGTACTTC. Translating gives CASSQDLSSYEQYF. J is TRBJ2-7 and V is TRBV4-1; D is undetermined. Germline V lookup: CDR1 MGHRA, CDR2 YSYEKL. The CDR3 is 14 residues long. Trimming shortened V by 0 bases and J by 0 bases, and 6 bases separated the two germline ends.

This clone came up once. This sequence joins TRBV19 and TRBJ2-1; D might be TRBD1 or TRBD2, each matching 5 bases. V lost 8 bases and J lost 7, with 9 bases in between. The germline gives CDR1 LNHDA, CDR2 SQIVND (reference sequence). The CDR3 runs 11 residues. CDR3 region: CASSGTNEQFF. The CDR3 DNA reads TGTGCCAGTTCCGGGACGAATGAGCAGTTCTTC.